This T cell receptor (beta chain) stems from a study of PD-1 blockade in classical Hodgkin lymphoma. Study-wide background: Every 2 weeks, patients had 3 mg/kg nivolumab intravenously.

Relapses following autologous stem cell transplantation were seen in all patients, with brentuximab vedotin exposure varying. Complete response, partial response or progressive disease constituted the best responses recorded. This clone appeared a single time. The method was immunoSEQ multiplex PCR; TCRdb's version includes in-frame clones alone and lacks a portion of them. The table includes 35,000 to 45,000 clones, roughly three quarters detected once. This TCR was sampled from a human donor with classical Hodgkin lymphoma. Sequenced here: peripheral blood mononuclear cells (PBMCs), sampled before the second cycle of nivolumab.

The CDR3 DNA reads as TGTGCCTGGTCTAAAGGCCCCGGGGAGCTGTTTTTT. Translated: CAWSKGPGELFF. The rearrangement joins TRBV30 to TRBJ2-2; D not resolved. Per germline, CDR1 GTSNPN and CDR2 SVGIG (reference sequence). This CDR3 has 12 residues. The V end was cut by 5 bases, the J end by 6 bases, with 10 bases between.